The next 30 T cell receptor beta chains were all read from a single sample in a study of shared clonotypes between healthy human individuals. Profiled with immunoSEQ multiplex PCR; TCRdb holds only in-frame clones, not every one. The table shows some 2,500,000 clones, with around 92% occurring only once. Material for sequencing was naive CD4+ T cells from PBMCs. The subset was: CD45RA+ positively selected. These receptors originate from a man aged 18 to 30 in good health. Some clones in this sample may be carry-over from other donors' samples.

The chain employs TRBV5-1 and TRBJ2-3; D is unresolved. CDR3 length equals 14 residues. V lost 5 bases to trimming and J lost 2 bases, with 12 bases between them. Germline lookup yields CDR1 SGHRS and CDR2 YFSETQ. The CDR3 DNA reads as TGCGCCAGCAGGGACGCTACCACCACAGATACGCAGTATTTT. This sequence encodes CASRDATTTDTQYF.

This clone turned up a few times. The gene calls are TRBV19 and TRBJ2-1; D is uncertain. This CDR3 spans 15 amino acids. V was clipped by 4 bases and J by 0 bases, with 10 bases between them. Germline V gene data show CDR1 as LNHDA and CDR2 as SQIVND (reference sequence). The CDR3 loop reads CASSSALSSYNEQFF. CDR3 sequence (DNA): TGTGCCAGTAGTAGTGCGTTGAGCTCCTACAATGAGCAGTTCTTC.

Regarding this clone: Other DNA sequences of this sample code for an identical CDR3. This chain uses TRBV7-2 with TRBJ1-1; TRBD1 might be the D (6 bases). Germline assignment: CDR1 SGHTA and CDR2 FQGNSA. The CDR3 loop spans 15 amino acids. V lost 1 base to trimming and J lost 0 bases, with 9 bases between them. This CDR3 reads CASSLVGGMNTEAFF. The CDR3 nucleotides are TGTGCCAGCAGCTTAGTAGGGGGGATGAACACTGAAGCTTTCTTT.

The rearrangement uses TRBV5-8 and TRBJ2-7; no reliable D call. The germline gives CDR1 SGHTS, CDR2 YDEGEE. V was clipped by 3 bases and J by 6 bases, with 13 bases between them. This CDR3 contains 13 residues. The chain's CDR3 is CASSWTGIREQYF. CDR3 nucleotides: TGTGCCAGCAGCTGGACCGGAATACGCGAGCAGTACTTC. Variable domain in full (rest from reference TRBV5-8 and TRBJ2-7): EAGVTQSPTHLIKTRGQQATLRCSPISGHTSVYWYQQALGLGLQFLLWYDEGEERNRGNFPPRFSGRQFPNYSSELNVNALELEDSALYLCASSWTGIREQYFGPGTRLTVT.

This chain joins TRBV7-2 and TRBJ2-7; D is perhaps TRBD2 (6 bases). CDR3 length: 12 amino acids. CDR1 is SGHTA, CDR2 FQGNSA, per germline. V was cut by 2 bases and J by 5 bases, with 7 bases left in between. CDR3: CASSLRRDEQYF. The CDR3 DNA reads TGTGCCAGCAGCTTACGGAGGGACGAGCAGTACTTC.

The chain is built from TRBV27 and TRBJ2-1; perhaps TRBD2 as D (5 bases). CDR1 MNHEY and CDR2 SMNVEV come from the germline V gene (reference sequence). Trimming removed 7 bases at V and 6 bases at J, with 13 bases between. The CDR3 extends over 13 amino acids. The CDR3 protein is CASTTTAVNEQFF. For the CDR3, the DNA is TGTGCCAGCACGACTACGGCTGTCAATGAGCAGTTCTTC.

The chain couples TRBV5-1 to TRBJ1-2; TRBD1 agrees at 9 bases. V was pared by 4 bases and J by 7 bases, with 11 bases of the junction left unmatched. The germline V gene encodes CDR1 SGHRS and CDR2 YFSETQ. The CDR3 extends over 15 amino acids. CDR3 sequence reads: CASSEGTGSAAGYTF. The DNA of the CDR3 is TGCGCCAGCAGCGAAGGGACAGGGTCGGCTGCTGGCTACACCTTC.

The rearrangement uses TRBV28 and TRBJ2-1, with TRBD2 matching 8 bases. The CDR3 runs to 16 residues. With 2 bases clipped from V and 6 bases from J, the junction kept 9 bases outside the gene matches. The germline gives CDR1 MDHEN, CDR2 SYDVKM. CDR3 sequence reads: CASSLPPQRGFNEQFF. DNA of the CDR3: TGTGCCAGCAGTTTACCCCCCCAGCGGGGGTTCAATGAGCAGTTCTTC.

CDR3 coding DNA: TGTGCCAGCAACTCCCCCCGTGCAGGATTCAGCACAGATACGCAGTATTTT. It codes for CASNSPRAGFSTDTQYF. The chain joins TRBV28 to TRBJ2-3; D is ambiguous. This CDR3 region has 17 residues. Trimming cost V 7 bases and J 0 bases, with 20 bases left between them. Germline CDR1 is MDHEN and CDR2 is SYDVKM.

The chain joins TRBV10-1 to TRBJ2-1, with 14 bases lining up with TRBD2. Trimming removed 6 bases from V and 5 bases from J; junction bases left unmatched: 3. Germline V gives CDR1 WNHNN, CDR2 SYGVQD (reference sequence). The length of the CDR3 is 15 residues. CDR3: CASRGTSGSNNEQFF. Written as DNA, the CDR3 is TGCGCCAGCAGGGGGACTAGCGGGAGCAACAATGAGCAGTTCTTC.

This chain joins TRBV7-4 and TRBJ2-7; TRBD2 matches at 12 bases. The length of the CDR3 is 19 residues. After removal of 5 bases from V and 1 base from J, the junction contained 15 bases not matched to a gene. CDR1 SGHVT and CDR2 SQSDAQ come from the germline V gene. CDR3 nucleotide sequence: TGTGCCAGCAGCCACCTCGGGGAGACTAGCGGGAGAAGGTCCTACGAGCAGTACTTC. This encodes CASSHLGETSGRRSYEQYF.

The chain carries TRBV29-1 and TRBJ1-4, with TRBD1 matching 10 bases. The CDR3 has 21 amino acids. CDR1 SQVTM and CDR2 ANQGSEA come from the germline V gene. V gave up 2 bases and J gave up 6 bases; unmatched junction bases: 24. The CDR3 DNA sequence: TGCAGCGTTGAAAAATCGTGGGTTTGGGGACAGGGGATTTGGGGGGATGAAAAACTGTTTTTT. Translated, it gives CSVEKSWVWGQGIWGDEKLFF.

This chain links TRBV19 with TRBJ1-5; D gene ambiguous. This CDR3 contains 15 residues. V lost 3 bases, J lost 1 base, and 10 bases lay in between. CDR1 LNHDA and CDR2 SQIVND come from the germline V gene (reference sequence). The CDR3 loop reads CASSILRASNQPQHF. The CDR3 nucleotides read TGTGCCAGTAGTATCTTAAGGGCGAGCAATCAGCCCCAGCATTTT.

This clone showed up just once. The rearrangement links TRBV4-2 to TRBJ1-3; 8 bases are a match to TRBD1. Germline loops: CDR1 LGHNA, CDR2 YNFKEQ. V lost 3 bases, J lost 4 bases, and 17 bases stayed unmatched. The CDR3 covers 19 residues. The CDR3 is CASSQIPGAGGQRGNTIYF. In nucleotides, the CDR3 is TGTGCCAGCAGCCAGATACCAGGGGCAGGGGGCCAGAGAGGAAACACCATATATTTT.

This clone was picked up one time. This chain joins TRBV19 and TRBJ2-7, with 8 bases identical to TRBD1. J gave up 5 bases and V 6 bases, and 15 bases lay outside the gene matches. Germline CDR1 is LNHDA and CDR2 is SQIVND (reference sequence). The length of the CDR3 is 16 residues. The CDR3 spells CASRGQGASRIHEQYF. CDR3 coding DNA: TGTGCCAGTAGAGGACAGGGTGCGAGCCGGATCCACGAGCAGTACTTC.

J is TRBJ2-2 and V is TRBV19, with 8 bases identical to TRBD1. Germline CDR1 reads LNHDA; CDR2 reads SQIVND (reference sequence). The V and J ends lost 4 bases and 0 bases, in that order; junction bases with no gene match: 4. The CDR3 consists of 16 residues. The CDR3 DNA sequence: TGTGCCAGTAGTAAACGGACAGGGACGAACACCGGGGAGCTGTTTTTT. This encodes CASSKRTGTNTGELFF.

The rearrangement uses TRBV6-4 and TRBJ1-2; 9 bases fit TRBD1. The J segment lost 1 base and the V segment lost 5 bases, leaving 17 bases of the junction unmatched. There are 19 residues in the CDR3. Germline CDR1 is MRHNA and CDR2 is SNTAGT. The chain's CDR3 is CASSTLTNRGRLGNYGYTF. CDR3 bases: TGTGCCAGCAGTACCCTCACCAACAGGGGGCGCTTAGGTAACTATGGCTACACCTTC.

The gene calls are TRBV6-1 and TRBJ2-1; 12 nucleotides match TRBD2. The CDR3 extends over 15 amino acids. V was pared by 6 bases and J by 3 bases, with 3 bases of the junction left unmatched. From germline, CDR1 is MNHNS and CDR2 SASEGT. In DNA form, the CDR3 reads TGTGCCAGCAGGGCTAGCGGGGGGGACTACAATGAGCAGTTCTTC. This translates into CASRASGGDYNEQFF.

As to this clone: The sample carries other DNA sequences with the same CDR3. The CDR3 protein is CASSLDSPLHF. The CDR3 nucleotides read TGTGCCAGCAGCTTAGACTCACCCCTCCACTTT. The V call is TRBV7-2, the J call TRBJ1-6; D not certain. Germline values: CDR1 SGHTA, CDR2 FQGNSA. Trimming left V 1 base short and J 10 bases short, with 2 bases between. The CDR3 spans 11 residues.

The chain links TRBV11-1 to TRBJ2-5; maybe TRBD1 (5 bases). Germline V gene sequence: CDR1 SGHAT, CDR2 FQDESV (reference sequence). There are 17 residues in the CDR3. V was cut by 1 base and J by 0 bases, with 15 bases left in between. CDR3 nucleotide sequence: TGTGCCAGCAGCTTAGACGTTGGACGGACATACCAAGAGACCCAGTACTTC. As protein: CASSLDVGRTYQETQYF.

The J gene is TRBJ2-2, the V gene TRBV7-2; TRBD1 agrees at 9 bases. The CDR3 runs to 15 residues. V lost 5 bases, J lost 5 bases, and 6 bases stayed unmatched. Per the germline V gene, CDR1 is SGHTA and CDR2 is FQGNSA. CDR3 coding DNA: TGTGCCAGCAGCCCCTCGACAGGGGGGACCGGGGAGCTGTTTTTT. Translation: CASSPSTGGTGELFF.

The J gene is TRBJ2-2, the V gene TRBV30; either TRBD1 or TRBD2 may fit D (5 bases each). This CDR3 region has 16 residues. Germline V gene lookup returns CDR1 GTSNPN and CDR2 SVGIG (reference sequence). The ends were cut back, 3 bases at V and 5 bases at J, with 19 bases in the middle. The CDR3 protein is CAWSPRAGAGTGELFF. The DNA for the CDR3 is TGTGCCTGGAGCCCCAGGGCCGGGGCAGGGACCGGGGAGCTGTTTTTT.

The chain couples TRBV6-4 to TRBJ2-1; D is unclear. Trimming removed 3 bases at V and 5 bases at J, with 11 bases between. Germline V CDR1 and CDR2: MRHNA, SNTAGT. The CDR3 has 14 residues. DNA for the CDR3: TGTGCCAGCAGTGATTTTTGGGGTGACAATGAGCAGTTCTTC. It specifies CASSDFWGDNEQFF.

The chain carries TRBV5-4 and TRBJ2-5, with D possibly matching TRBD1 (6 bases). The CDR3 has 13 residues. V lost 0 bases to trimming and J lost 4 bases, with 7 bases between them. Germline V gene lookup returns CDR1 SGHNT and CDR2 YYREEE (reference sequence). This CDR3 reads CASSLDRAETQYF. CDR3 DNA sequence: TGTGCCAGCAGCTTGGACAGGGCAGAGACCCAGTACTTC.

The chain recombines TRBV7-2 with TRBJ2-5, with 15 bases matching TRBD2. Germline-derived CDR1 and CDR2 are SGHTA and FQGNSA. Trimming cost V 3 bases and J 4 bases; bases outside gene matches: 9. This CDR3 contains 18 residues. The CDR3: CASSLGTSGRKSAETQYF. The DNA for the CDR3 is TGTGCCAGCAGCTTGGGGACTAGCGGGAGGAAATCGGCAGAGACCCAGTACTTC.

This clone was counted a single time. The chain combines TRBV9 with TRBJ2-1, with TRBD2 identical over 12 bases. The germline CDR1 and CDR2 sequences are SGDLS and YYNGEE. The V and J ends lost 0 bases and 9 bases, in that order; junction bases with no gene match: 16. The length of the CDR3 is 19 residues. CDR3 nucleotide sequence: TGTGCCAGCAGCGTAGGGCTAGCGGGAGGGCTGACGTCCGGGCTTGAGCAGTTCTTC. Its protein product is CASSVGLAGGLTSGLEQFF.

The V and J genes are TRBV7-3 and TRBJ2-3, with 8 bases that match TRBD2. V shed 1 base, J shed 2 bases, and the junction held 5 bases outside the gene matches. CDR3 length: 16 residues. CDR1 SGHTA and CDR2 FQGTGA come from the germline V gene. This chain's CDR3 is CASSLRAGGTTDTQYF. CDR3 in DNA: TGTGCCAGCAGCTTAAGGGCGGGAGGAACCACAGATACGCAGTATTTT.

The chain carries TRBV18 and TRBJ2-7; TRBD2 agrees at 12 bases. J gave up 6 bases and V 3 bases, and 6 bases lay outside the gene matches. This CDR3 comprises 15 residues. Per the germline V gene, CDR1 is KGHSH and CDR2 is LQKENI. This CDR3 is CASSPSGLAGSEQYF. CDR3 nucleotide sequence: TGTGCCAGCTCACCTTCTGGACTAGCGGGAAGCGAGCAGTACTTC.

This chain connects TRBV7-8 to TRBJ2-1; D is uncertain. Germline V gives CDR1 SGHVS, CDR2 FQNEAQ. The CDR3 covers 14 residues. V was cut by 2 bases and J by 2 bases, with 7 bases left in between. The CDR3 reads CASSLRETYNEQFF. The DNA for the CDR3 is TGTGCCAGCAGCTTACGAGAGACCTACAATGAGCAGTTCTTC.

The chain carries TRBV27 and TRBJ2-3, with 8 nucleotides matching TRBD1. The germline V gene has CDR1 MNHEY and CDR2 SMNVEV (reference sequence). The junction had 10 bases not matched to a gene; V was cut back by 4 bases and J by 4 bases. The CDR3 runs 16 residues. CDR3 bases: TGTGCCAGCAGTTACGGACAGGGCGCGCGTCCAGATACGCAGTATTTT. Translating gives CASSYGQGARPDTQYF.